Listed here are 29 T cell receptor beta chains from one sample, sequenced in a study of control samples from healthy donors and cancer patients. Assay: immunoSEQ multiplex PCR; the TCRdb copy retains only in-frame clones and omits some. The table lists some 150,000 clones, roughly 95% of them singletons, with approximately 0.93% in the top ten. The sample was blood. The receptor set was obtained from a woman in her 30s in good health.

The V and J genes are TRBV7-8 and TRBJ1-1; D is unresolved. V dropped 5 bases and J dropped 4 bases, with 14 bases sitting between them. The CDR3 covers 14 residues. Germline V lookup: CDR1 SGHVS, CDR2 FQNEAQ. The chain's CDR3 is CASSLRTEGTEAFF. The CDR3 nucleotides are TGTGCCAGCAGCCTTCGGACGGAGGGCACTGAAGCTTTCTTT.

The gene calls are TRBV6-1 and TRBJ1-3, with unresolved D. CDR3 length: 14 residues. V was cut by 2 bases and J by 0 bases, with 5 bases left in between. Looked up from germline, CDR1 is MNHNS and CDR2 is SASEGT. CDR3 protein: CASSERSSGNTIYF. The CDR3, as DNA: TGTGCCAGCAGTGAACGTTCCTCTGGAAACACCATATATTTT.

This chain links TRBV2 with TRBJ1-5, with D perhaps matching TRBD1 (6 bases). The CDR3 covers 15 residues. Germline CDR1 reads SNHLY; CDR2 reads FYNNEI. Trimming stripped 0 bases from V and 4 bases from J, with 10 bases between. This CDR3 reads CASSEAQGSNQPQHF. The CDR3 DNA reads TGTGCCAGCAGTGAAGCACAGGGTAGTAATCAGCCCCAGCATTTT.

The rearrangement links TRBV11-3 to TRBJ1-2, with 7 bases fitting TRBD1. Germline values: CDR1 SGHNT, CDR2 YENEEA. The CDR3 is 12 residues long. V lost 5 bases and J lost 5; bases outside the gene matches: 2. The DNA of the CDR3 is TGTGCCAGCAGCCAACAGGGGTATGGCTACACCTTC. It yields the protein CASSQQGYGYTF.

The chain joins TRBV30 to TRBJ2-7; D is uncertain. The V gene's germline CDR1 is GTSNPN and CDR2 SVGIG (reference sequence). The CDR3 runs 11 residues. Trimming stripped 2 bases from V and 3 bases from J, with 5 bases between. DNA of the CDR3: TGTGCCTGGAGTTTCGACTACGAGCAGTACTTC. Translating gives CAWSFDYEQYF.

The chain recombines TRBV5-1 with TRBJ1-2; no definite D call. This CDR3 is 13 amino acids long. Per germline, CDR1 SGHRS and CDR2 YFSETQ. Trimming pared 0 bases from V and 8 bases from J, leaving 11 bases between. The CDR3 is CASSLGQTSGYTF. CDR3 nucleotide sequence: TGCGCCAGCAGCTTGGGCCAGACGTCGGGCTACACCTTC.

The V call is TRBV18, the J call TRBJ2-7, with TRBD1 identical over 10 bases. CDR1 and CDR2 from the germline V gene are KGHSH and LQKENI. The trim removed 4 bases at V and 0 bases at J, leaving 15 bases unmatched. The CDR3 runs to 19 residues. Here the CDR3 DNA reads TGTGCCAGCTCACTCGTCGCCGGGACAGGGGAAGGGAGCTCCTACGAGCAGTACTTC. It codes for CASSLVAGTGEGSSYEQYF.

The genes are TRBV24-1 and TRBJ2-1; TRBD2 matches 8 bases. With 4 bases clipped from V and 1 base from J, the junction kept 5 bases outside the gene matches. Germline V gene data show CDR1 as KGHDR and CDR2 as SFDVKD. The CDR3 has 16 amino acids. CDR3: CATSEEAGESYNEQFF. DNA for the CDR3: TGTGCCACCAGTGAGGAAGCGGGAGAATCCTACAATGAGCAGTTCTTC.

V and J are TRBV19 and TRBJ1-1; D is unresolved. V was pared by 0 bases and J by 0 bases, with 8 bases between. From germline, CDR1 is LNHDA and CDR2 SQIVND (reference sequence). The CDR3 is 15 residues long. The CDR3 here is CASSIDHSMNTEAFF. DNA of the CDR3: TGTGCCAGTAGTATAGATCACAGCATGAACACTGAAGCTTTCTTT.

This clone appeared a single time. This chain connects TRBV2 to TRBJ2-2; 9 nucleotides line up with TRBD1. V was pared by 6 bases and J by 7 bases, with 3 bases of the junction left unmatched. In germline, CDR1 is SNHLY, CDR2 FYNNEI. The length of the CDR3 is 13 residues. CDR3 residues: CASRGQGIGELFF. Written as DNA, the CDR3 is TGTGCCAGCAGAGGACAGGGGATCGGGGAGCTGTTTTTT.

This chain joins TRBV15 and TRBJ2-3, with D perhaps TRBD2 (6 bases). V lost 1 base and J lost 5, with 10 bases in between. Per the germline V gene, CDR1 is LNHNV and CDR2 is YYDKDF (reference sequence). The CDR3 extends over 14 amino acids. The DNA of the CDR3 is TGTGCCACCAGCAGAGTGGGGGGTCGAGATACGCAGTATTTT. This translates into CATSRVGGRDTQYF.

This chain links TRBV2 with TRBJ2-2, with D perhaps matching TRBD1 (6 bases). Germline CDR1 and CDR2: SNHLY and FYNNEI. CDR3 length: 14 residues. Trimming cost V 4 bases and J 2 bases, with 8 bases left between them. The CDR3 DNA follows: TGTGCCAGCAGTGCCGGGACAAACACCGGGGAGCTGTTTTTT. This encodes CASSAGTNTGELFF.

The CDR3 spells CAISESLSAGNTEAFF. The CDR3 DNA sequence: TGTGCCATCAGTGAGTCTTTGAGCGCCGGCAACACTGAAGCTTTCTTT. V usage is TRBV10-3 and J usage is TRBJ1-1; the D is unclear. V gave up 0 bases and J gave up 2 bases, with 13 bases separating them. The CDR3 spans 16 residues. CDR1 and CDR2 (germline): ENHRY, SYGVKD.

This clone showed up just once. The chain recombines TRBV4-1 with TRBJ2-5, with unresolved D. CDR3 length: 16 residues. The V end lost 2 bases, the J end lost 4 bases, and 17 bases lay between the germline ends. Germline V gene sequence: CDR1 MGHRA, CDR2 YSYEKL. The CDR3 DNA follows: TGCGCCAGCAGCCAAAACCCCGGCAAGCGCAGAGAGACCCAGTACTTC. Amino acid sequence: CASSQNPGKRRETQYF.

The CDR3 loop reads CASRLGPAQAYEQYF. The CDR3 DNA is TGTGCCAGCAGGTTAGGTCCAGCCCAGGCCTACGAGCAGTACTTC. The chain carries TRBV28 and TRBJ2-7; D not resolved. Trimming removed 6 bases at V and 2 bases at J, with 17 bases between. CDR3 length: 15 amino acids. CDR1 is MDHEN, CDR2 SYDVKM, per germline.

The chain is built from TRBV6-4 and TRBJ2-3, with D perhaps matching TRBD2 (6 bases). The length of the CDR3 is 13 residues. Germline CDR1 reads MRHNA; CDR2 reads SNTAGT. The germline V and J ends were trimmed by 3 bases and 4 bases, with 8 bases remaining between them. CDR3 bases: TGTGCCAGCAGTGAAGGAGGGCCAGATACGCAGTATTTT. Translation gives CASSEGGPDTQYF.

The rearrangement joins TRBV5-1 to TRBJ1-3; 7 bases align to TRBD1. Germline V gene sequence: CDR1 SGHRS, CDR2 YFSETQ. Trimming at V came to 4 bases and at J to 2 bases, leaving 9 bases not matched to a gene. This CDR3 region has 16 residues. The CDR3 nucleotides read TGCGCCAGCAGCCCGACAGGGACCTCCCCTGGAAACACCATATATTTT. Translation gives CASSPTGTSPGNTIYF.

This sequence joins TRBV7-9 and TRBJ1-3, with a tentative D call TRBD1 (6 bases). Trimming pared 10 bases from V and 2 bases from J, leaving 12 bases between. The CDR3 length is 13 residues. Germline V gives CDR1 SEHNR, CDR2 FQNEAQ (reference sequence). The CDR3 region is CATPGQTGNTIYF. The DNA of the CDR3 is TGTGCCACTCCCGGACAGACTGGAAACACCATATATTTT. The entire variable domain, with the rest obtained from reference TRBV7-9 and TRBJ1-3, is as follows: DTGVSQNPRHKITKRGQNVTFRCDPISEHNRLYWYRQTLGQGPEFLTYFQNEAQLEKSRLLSDRFSAERPKGSFSTLEIQRTEQGDSAMYLCATPGQTGNTIYFGEGSWLTVV.

The chain combines TRBV3-1 (or the pseudogene TRBV3-2) with TRBJ2-7; 9 positions agree with TRBD2. V lost 4 bases to trimming and J lost 3 bases; unmatched junction nucleotides: 7. Germline loops: CDR1 LGHDT, CDR2 YNNKEL (reference sequence). The CDR3 runs to 15 residues. CDR3 in DNA: TGTGCCAGCAGCCGCTTCAGCGGGGGGTACTACGAGCAGTACTTC. This codes for CASSRFSGGYYEQYF.

V is TRBV29-1 and J is TRBJ2-3; TRBD1 matches at 7 bases. V gave up 3 bases and J gave up 5 bases; unmatched junction bases: 5. Germline loops: CDR1 SQVTM, CDR2 ANQGSEA. CDR3 length equals 13 residues. The CDR3 bases are TGCAGCGTTGATACCGGGACAGAAGATACGCAGTATTTT. As protein: CSVDTGTEDTQYF.

The chain is built from TRBV5-5 and TRBJ1-5; TRBD1 aligns across 9 bases. Germline trimming cut 4 bases from V and 0 bases from J; bases unmatched to any gene: 11. Germline V gene lookup returns CDR1 SGHKS and CDR2 YYEKEE (reference sequence). The CDR3 is made up of 18 amino acids. Here the CDR3 DNA reads TGTGCCAGCAGCACACACGGGACAGGGCTTTATAGCAATCAGCCCCAGCATTTT. It yields the protein CASSTHGTGLYSNQPQHF. Full variable domain (rest looked up from reference TRBV5-5 and TRBJ1-5): DAGVTQSPTHLIKTRGQQVTLRCSPISGHKSVSWYQQVLGQGPQFIFQYYEKEERGRGNFPDRFSARQFPNYSSELNVNALLLGDSALYLCASSTHGTGLYSNQPQHFGDGTRLSIL.

The chain combines TRBV5-1 with TRBJ1-1; D call uncertain. In germline, CDR1 is SGHRS, CDR2 YFSETQ. The CDR3 sequence is 15 residues long. Trimming cost V 5 bases and J 1 base, with 15 bases left between them. CDR3 sequence: CASRELPGPNTEAFF. The DNA for the CDR3 is TGCGCCAGCAGAGAACTACCGGGCCCGAACACTGAAGCTTTCTTT.

The chain couples TRBV18 to TRBJ2-2; possibly TRBD2 for D (5 bases). V was pared by 2 bases and J by 6 bases, with 7 bases between. Germline values: CDR1 KGHSH, CDR2 LQKENI. CDR3 size: 13 residues. For the CDR3, the DNA is TGTGCCAGCTCACCATCGCGGGCCGGGGAGCTGTTTTTT. This translates into CASSPSRAGELFF.

The V gene is TRBV5-1, the J gene TRBJ2-7; tentative D call: TRBD2 (5 bases). There are 15 residues in the CDR3. Germline CDR1 reads SGHRS; CDR2 reads YFSETQ. Trimming removed 4 bases from V and 3 bases from J, with 17 bases in between. The CDR3 DNA is TGCGCCAGCAGCAGAGTGACGGGGATGGTCTACGAGCAGTACTTC. Protein: CASSRVTGMVYEQYF.

In DNA, the CDR3 is TGTGCCAGCACCTATGCCGGGCTCCCAATGCCAGCCCAGCATTTT. Translated: CASTYAGLPMPAQHF. V and J are TRBV28 and TRBJ1-5; D ambiguous. Per the germline V gene, CDR1 is MDHEN and CDR2 is SYDVKM. Trimming stripped 7 bases from V and 11 bases from J, with 24 bases between. This CDR3 contains 15 residues.

The CDR3 nucleotides read TGTGCCAGCAGCCAAGGTGGGCAGGGTATAGAATATGGCTACACCTTC. It yields the protein CASSQGGQGIEYGYTF. The V call is TRBV3-1 (or the pseudogene TRBV3-2), the J call TRBJ1-2; D possibly corresponds to TRBD1 (5 bases). The CDR3 spans 16 residues. V lost 1 base and J lost 5, with 17 bases in between. Germline V gene lookup returns CDR1 LGHDT and CDR2 YNNKEL (reference sequence).

Concerning this clone: At one end, the junction sequence differs from germline, possibly due to a read error. The chain has TRBV6-4 and TRBJ1-6; 7 positions agree with TRBD1. Germline CDR1 is MRHNA and CDR2 is SNTAGT. CDR3 length: 13 residues. The CDR3 DNA follows: TGTGTCAGCAGTGACAGGGATAATTCACCCCTCCACTTT. Translation: CVSSDRDNSPLHF.

This clone was found once. The chain is built from TRBV4-1 and TRBJ1-1, with unresolved D. V lost 0 bases and J 2 bases, leaving 13 bases between the germline ends. Germline assignment: CDR1 MGHRA and CDR2 YSYEKL. The CDR3 runs 16 residues. The CDR3 loop reads CASSQDAGWSNTEAFF. The DNA for the CDR3 is TGCGCCAGCAGCCAAGATGCGGGGTGGAGTAACACTGAAGCTTTCTTT.

The V gene is TRBV5-4, the J gene TRBJ2-7; 9 bases are shared with TRBD2. Losses at the gene ends were 0 bases for V and 3 bases for J; bases not matched to a gene: 4. Germline V lookup: CDR1 SGHNT, CDR2 YYREEE (reference sequence). There are 15 residues in the CDR3. CDR3 in amino acids: CASSLALAGYYEQYF. DNA for the CDR3: TGTGCCAGCAGCTTGGCACTAGCGGGTTACTACGAGCAGTACTTC.